The T cell receptor beta chain described here comes from a study of cytomegalovirus exposure and HLA in healthy donors. Concerning this clone: Its antigen is currently unknown.

With 60 Vbeta and 13 Jbeta primers, the PCR was carried out. Original processing methods: There were some 87 million unique TCR beta chains by a later count, and about 12 million of them were shared. Using immunoSEQ multiplex PCR, the repertoire was profiled, and TCRdb retains in-frame clones only, with some absent. The D gene and trimming were derived from the DNA, and the V and J assignments and clone size from that table. The repertoire has 160,000 or so clones, around 88% of them found once; the top ten carry about 2%. Findings of the study overall: In all likelihood, a cluster of highly shared sequence variants was a sequencing artifact.

This sequence was found in a woman younger than 35 in good health and CMV-seronegative. The sample comprised PBMCs.

CDR3 sequence: CASSLSYPSGSTDTQYF. CDR3 DNA sequence: TGTGCCAGCAGTTTATCCTATCCAAGCGGTAGCACAGATACGCAGTATTTT. The V and J genes are TRBV27 and TRBJ2-3; TRBD2 might be the D (5 bases). Trimming shortened V by 0 bases and J by 0 bases, and 13 bases separated the two germline ends. Per the germline V gene, CDR1 is MNHEY and CDR2 is SMNVEV (reference sequence). The CDR3 length is 17 residues.